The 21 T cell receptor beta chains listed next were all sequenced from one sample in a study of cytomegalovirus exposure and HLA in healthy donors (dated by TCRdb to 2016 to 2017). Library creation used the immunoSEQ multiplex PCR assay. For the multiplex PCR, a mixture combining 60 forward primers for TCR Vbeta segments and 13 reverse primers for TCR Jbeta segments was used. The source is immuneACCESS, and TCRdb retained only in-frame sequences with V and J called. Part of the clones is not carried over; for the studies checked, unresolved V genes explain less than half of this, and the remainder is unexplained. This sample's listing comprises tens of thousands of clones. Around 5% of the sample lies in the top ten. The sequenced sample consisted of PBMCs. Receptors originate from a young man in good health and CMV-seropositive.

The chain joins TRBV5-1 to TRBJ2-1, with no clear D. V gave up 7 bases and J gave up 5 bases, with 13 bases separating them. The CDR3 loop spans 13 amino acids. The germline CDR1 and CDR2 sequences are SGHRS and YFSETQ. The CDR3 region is CASGQAVDNEQFF. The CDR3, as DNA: TGCGCCAGCGGTCAGGCCGTCGACAATGAGCAGTTCTTC.

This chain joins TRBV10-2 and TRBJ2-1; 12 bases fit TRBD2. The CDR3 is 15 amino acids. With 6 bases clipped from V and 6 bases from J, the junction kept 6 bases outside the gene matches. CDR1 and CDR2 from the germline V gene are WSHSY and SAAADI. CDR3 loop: CASRLGLAGPNEQFF. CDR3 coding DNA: TGCGCCAGCAGGTTAGGACTAGCGGGGCCCAATGAGCAGTTCTTC.

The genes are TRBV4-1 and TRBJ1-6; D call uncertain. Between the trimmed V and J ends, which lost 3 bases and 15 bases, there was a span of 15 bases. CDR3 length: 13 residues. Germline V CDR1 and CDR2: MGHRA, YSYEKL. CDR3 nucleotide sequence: TGCGCCAGCAGCCAGATCGACCCCCAGGACCTCCACTTT. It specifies CASSQIDPQDLHF.

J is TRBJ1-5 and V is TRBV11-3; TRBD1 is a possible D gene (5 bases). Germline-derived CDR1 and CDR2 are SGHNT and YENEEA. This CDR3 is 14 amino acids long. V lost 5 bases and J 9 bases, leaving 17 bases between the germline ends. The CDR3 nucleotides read TGTGCCAGCAGCCCCGTGGGGGGTGAACGGCCCCAGCATTTT. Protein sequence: CASSPVGGERPQHF. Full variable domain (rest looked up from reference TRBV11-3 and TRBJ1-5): EAGVVQSPRYKIIEKKQPVAFWCNPISGHNTLYWYLQNLGQGPELLIRYENEEAVDDSQLPKDRFSAERLKGVDSTLKIQPAELGDSAVYLCASSPVGGERPQHFGDGTRLSIL.

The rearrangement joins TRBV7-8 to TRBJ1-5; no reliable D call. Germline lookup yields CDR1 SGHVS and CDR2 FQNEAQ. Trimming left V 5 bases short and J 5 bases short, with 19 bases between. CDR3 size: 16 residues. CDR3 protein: CASSPRGGKADQPQHF. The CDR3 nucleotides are TGTGCCAGCAGCCCCCGGGGAGGGAAGGCGGATCAGCCCCAGCATTTT.

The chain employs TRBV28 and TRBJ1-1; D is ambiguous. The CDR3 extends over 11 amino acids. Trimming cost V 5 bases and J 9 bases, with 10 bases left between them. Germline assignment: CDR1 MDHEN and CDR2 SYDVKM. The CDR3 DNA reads TGTGCCAGCAGTGGGAGGGTTCAAGCTTTCTTT. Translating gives CASSGRVQAFF. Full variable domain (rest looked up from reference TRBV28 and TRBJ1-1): DVKVTQSSRYLVKRTGEKVFLECVQDMDHENMFWYRQDPGLGLRLIYFSYDVKMKEKGDIPEGYSVSREKKERFSLILESASTNQTSMYLCASSGRVQAFFGQGTRLTVV.

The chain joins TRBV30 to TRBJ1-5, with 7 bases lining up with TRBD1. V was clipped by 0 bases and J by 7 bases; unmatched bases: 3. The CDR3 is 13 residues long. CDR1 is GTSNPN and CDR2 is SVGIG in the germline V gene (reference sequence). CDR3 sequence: CAWSVRGWQPQHF. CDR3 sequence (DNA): TGTGCCTGGAGTGTCAGGGGGTGGCAGCCCCAGCATTTT.

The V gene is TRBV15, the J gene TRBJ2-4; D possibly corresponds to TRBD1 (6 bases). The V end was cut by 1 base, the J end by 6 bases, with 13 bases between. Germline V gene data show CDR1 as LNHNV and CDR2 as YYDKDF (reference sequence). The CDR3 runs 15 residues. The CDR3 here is CATSRVGGRGNIQYF. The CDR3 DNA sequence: TGTGCCACCAGCAGAGTAGGGGGTCGGGGAAACATTCAGTACTTC.

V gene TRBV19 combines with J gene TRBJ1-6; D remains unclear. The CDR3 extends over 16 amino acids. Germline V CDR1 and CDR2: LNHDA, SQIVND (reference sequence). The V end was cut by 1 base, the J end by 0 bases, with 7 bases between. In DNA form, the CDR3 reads TGTGCCAGTAGTATAGGGGCCAGCTCCTATAATTCACCCCTCCACTTT. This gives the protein CASSIGASSYNSPLHF.

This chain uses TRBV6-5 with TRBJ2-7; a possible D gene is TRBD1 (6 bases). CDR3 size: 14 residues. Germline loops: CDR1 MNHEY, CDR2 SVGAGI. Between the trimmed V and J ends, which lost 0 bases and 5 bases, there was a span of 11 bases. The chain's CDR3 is CASSYSHRAHEQYF. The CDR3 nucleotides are TGTGCCAGCAGTTACTCGCACAGGGCCCACGAGCAGTACTTC.

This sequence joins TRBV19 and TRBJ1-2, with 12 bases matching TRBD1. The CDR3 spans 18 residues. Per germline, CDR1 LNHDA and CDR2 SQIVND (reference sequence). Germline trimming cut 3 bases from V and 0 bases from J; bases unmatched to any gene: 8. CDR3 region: CASSMGQGAPTPNYGYTF. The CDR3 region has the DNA TGTGCCAGTAGTATGGGACAGGGGGCACCCACCCCTAACTATGGCTACACCTTC.

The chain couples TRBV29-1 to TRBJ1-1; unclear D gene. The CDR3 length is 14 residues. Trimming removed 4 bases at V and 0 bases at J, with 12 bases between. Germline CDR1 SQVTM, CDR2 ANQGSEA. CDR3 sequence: CSVGEGAVNTEAFF. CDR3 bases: TGCAGCGTTGGAGAGGGAGCCGTGAACACTGAAGCTTTCTTT.

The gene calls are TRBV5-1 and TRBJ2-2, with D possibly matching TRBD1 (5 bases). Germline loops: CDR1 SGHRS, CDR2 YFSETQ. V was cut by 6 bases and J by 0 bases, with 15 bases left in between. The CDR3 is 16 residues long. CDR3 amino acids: CASTPGQRANTGELFF. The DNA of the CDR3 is TGCGCCAGCACCCCCGGACAAAGGGCGAACACCGGGGAGCTGTTTTTT.

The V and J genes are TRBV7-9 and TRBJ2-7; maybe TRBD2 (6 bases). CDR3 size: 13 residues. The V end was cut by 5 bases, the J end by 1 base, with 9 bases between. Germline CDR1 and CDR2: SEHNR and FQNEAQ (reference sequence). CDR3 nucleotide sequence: TGTGCCAGCAGCGGGACTCTTTCCTACGAGCAGTACTTC. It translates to CASSGTLSYEQYF.

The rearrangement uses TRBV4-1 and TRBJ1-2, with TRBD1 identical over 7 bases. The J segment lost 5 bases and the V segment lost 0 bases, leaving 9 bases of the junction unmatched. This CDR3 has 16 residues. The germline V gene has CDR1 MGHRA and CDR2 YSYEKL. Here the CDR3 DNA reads TGCGCCAGCAGCCAAGATCCCTCACAGGGGAGGTATGGCTACACCTTC. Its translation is CASSQDPSQGRYGYTF.

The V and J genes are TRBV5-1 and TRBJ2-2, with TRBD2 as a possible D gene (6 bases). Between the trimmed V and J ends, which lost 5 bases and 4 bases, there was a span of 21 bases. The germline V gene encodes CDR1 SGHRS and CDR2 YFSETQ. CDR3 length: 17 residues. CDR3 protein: CASSIEIKTSPTGELFF. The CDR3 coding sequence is TGCGCCAGCAGTATCGAAATTAAGACTAGTCCCACCGGGGAGCTGTTTTTT.

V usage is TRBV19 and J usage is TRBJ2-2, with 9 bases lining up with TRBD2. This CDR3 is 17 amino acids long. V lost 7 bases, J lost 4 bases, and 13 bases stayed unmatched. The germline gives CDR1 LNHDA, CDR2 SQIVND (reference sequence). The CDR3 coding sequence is TGTGCCAGTATTAGGGTAGCGGGAGCGGTCGGCACCGGGGAGCTGTTTTTT. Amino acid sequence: CASIRVAGAVGTGELFF.

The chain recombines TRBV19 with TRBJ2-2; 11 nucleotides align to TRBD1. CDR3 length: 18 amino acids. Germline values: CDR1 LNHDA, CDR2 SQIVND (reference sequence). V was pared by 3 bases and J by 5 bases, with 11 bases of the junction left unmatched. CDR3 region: CASSILRTGGVDTGELFF. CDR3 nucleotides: TGTGCCAGTAGTATTCTAAGGACAGGGGGCGTCGATACCGGGGAGCTGTTTTTT. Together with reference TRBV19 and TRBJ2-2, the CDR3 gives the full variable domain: DGGITQSPKYLFRKEGQNVTLSCEQNLNHDAMYWYRQDPGQGLRLIYYSQIVNDFQKGDIAEGYSVSREKKESFPLTVTSAQKNPTAFYLCASSILRTGGVDTGELFFGEGSRLTVL.

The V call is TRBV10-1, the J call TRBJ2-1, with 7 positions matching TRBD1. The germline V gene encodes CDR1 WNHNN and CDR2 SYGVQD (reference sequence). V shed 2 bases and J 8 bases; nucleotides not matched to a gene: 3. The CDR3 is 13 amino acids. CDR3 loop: CASSETGEDEQFF. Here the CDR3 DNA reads TGCGCCAGCAGTGAGACAGGGGAAGATGAGCAGTTCTTC.

CDR3 nucleotides: TGCGCCAGCTCCCCGGGGGGCTATAGCAATCAGCCCCAGCATTTT. The encoded protein is CASSPGGYSNQPQHF. The chain couples TRBV5-1 to TRBJ1-5; possible D gene TRBD1, 6 bases. V was pared by 7 bases and J by 0 bases, with 14 bases between. Per the germline V gene, CDR1 is SGHRS and CDR2 is YFSETQ. The CDR3 sequence is 15 residues long.

In nucleotides, the CDR3 is TGTGCCAGCAGTCTACAGGGGGAACGAGATACGCAGTATTTT. This translates into CASSLQGERDTQYF. The rearrangement uses TRBV6-5 and TRBJ2-3, with TRBD1 matching over 8 bases. The germline CDR1 and CDR2 sequences are MNHEY and SVGAGI. With 5 bases clipped from V and 5 bases from J, the junction kept 6 bases outside the gene matches. This CDR3 spans 14 amino acids.